This T cell receptor (beta chain) was identified in a study of beta chain features in type 1 diabetes (dated by TCRdb to the late 2010s). Notes on the research overall: No differences in mean age, gender distribution, total cell number or subset yield were found between patients and healthy donors. A total of roughly 100 million sorted cells were examined across all samples, and a strong correlation was observed between cell number per subset and RNA yield. The study compared TCRB repertoires of sorted circulating CD4+ T cell subsets between recently diagnosed type 1 diabetes patients and matched healthy donors. Naive and central memory subsets were obtained from all 30 or so donors, but regulatory and stem cell-like memory subsets were isolated from only 8 patients and 8 healthy donors. General findings and caveats noted by the study authors: In all four CD4+ subsets, TCRB CDR3 length was moderately but significantly shorter in type 1 diabetes patients. Patients with type 1 diabetes made fewer insertions and deleted more nucleotides at VDJ recombination sites, implying thymic rearrangement abnormalities. Because cDNA was sequenced instead of genomic DNA, activated cells with high expression could be over-represented, although the groups did not differ in activation or CD3 levels. Shorter templates might be favored by PCR, yet because patient and control samples were amplified and corrected together, any such skew would affect both groups equally. Only small numbers of individuals were included in the HLA sub-analyses, which left unresolved whether HLA type had any influence on TCRB rearrangement. Naive, central memory and regulatory TCRB repertoires appeared to be more alike among patients than among healthy donors.

V is shortened by 3 bases, J by 0 bases, and the region joining them spans 9 bases. CDR1 and CDR2, looked up from the germline V gene, are SGHDN and FVKESK. Including cysteine and phenylalanine, the CDR3 has 16 amino acids. CDR3 DNA only is kept here, 48 bases in frame from base 1. Each donor gave one peripheral blood draw, averaging approximately 0.11 L, which was collected into heparinised tubes. Using a panel that included CD45RO, CCR7, CD25, CD127, CD95 and CD27, naive, central memory, regulatory and stem cell-like memory CD4+ T cells were sorted on a BD FACSAria II. Every sorted population had a purity above 98%. PBMCs were isolated immediately by Lymphoprep density gradient centrifugation and stained directly without culture. To minimize batch effects, samples were stained and sorted in pairs, one healthy donor with one patient per experiment. All of the isolated RNA was reverse transcribed with the High Capacity cDNA Reverse Transcription Kit, so expressed TCRB transcripts were sequenced. Naive, central memory and regulatory T cell samples underwent deep immunoSEQ sequencing, averaging about 3.57 million total reads per sample. Sorted cells were lysed in RLT buffer and RNA was extracted with DNase-treated RNeasy Micro or Mini kits, depending on cell number. To prevent cross-contamination, each cell subset was processed individually, whereas patient and healthy donor samples were processed jointly. Using the immunoSEQ multiplex PCR, TCRB sequences were amplified from cDNA into 87-bp fragments spanning the CDR3 region. Sequencing of the amplicons was performed on the Illumina HiSeq platform. As for how the authors treated the data: PCR bias was computationally corrected using synthetic template baselines, reads within Hamming distance 2 were collapsed, and singletons that could not be merged were discarded. Reads were aligned against IMGT so that V, D and J genes, CDR3 length and insertions or deletions at six rearrangement sites could be assigned. Clonotype counts were normalized to sorted cell number within each subset before computing true diversity and Gini coefficients with the tcR R package. The overlap coefficient, calculated on TCRB nucleotide sequences, was used to quantify repertoire sharing. As a proxy for the pre-selection repertoire, out-of-frame TCRB sequences from naive cells were analyzed. TCRdb retrieved this table from immuneACCESS and kept in-frame rearrangements only. Not all clones are present; in checked studies, unresolved V genes account for under half, and no reason is known for the remainder. V and J calls and clone size are those listed in that table; D and trimming were worked out from the DNA. Counted in this sample were 680,000 or so clones; 15% of them appeared once. 0.093% of the sample is taken by the ten largest.

Notes on this clone: The clone's antigen remains unknown. The sample holds no much larger clone one base away, and base qualities are not on file.

Sequenced: naive CD4+ T cells from blood. Explained via the paper, the cell subset or site label denotes: true naive CD4+ T cells. The receptor was isolated from a man between 18 and 29 years old in good health. The chain was built from TRBV14 and TRBJ1-6; matching of 5 bases hints at TRBD1 as the D gene. The nucleotides are TGTGCCAGCAGCCATGGCGGGGGCTCCTATAATTCACCCCTCCACTTT. Protein translation: CASSHGGGSYNSPLHF.